The 14 T cell receptor beta chains reported below all come from one sample, sequenced in a study of cytotoxic CD8 clonotypes in ibrutinib-treated CLL. Clones were read by immunoSEQ multiplex PCR, and TCRdb kept only the in-frame ones, dropping some. The sample includes hundreds of thousands of clones, under 75% of them seen just once. The sample consisted of PBMCs, taken after 24 months of ibrutinib treatment. The receptors come from a human donor with chronic lymphocytic leukemia.

The chain couples TRBV28 to TRBJ1-2; D not certain. V shed 9 bases and J shed 14 bases, with 10 bases lying between them. The CDR3 has 8 residues. CDR1 and CDR2 from the germline V gene are MDHEN and SYDVKM. CDR3 DNA sequence: TGTGCCAGTCCTTCTCAGACCTTC. Its protein is CASPSQTF.

This chain links TRBV9 with TRBJ2-7, with a tentative D call TRBD2 (6 bases). Germline loops: CDR1 SGDLS, CDR2 YYNGEE. Deletions cut 3 bases from V and 6 bases from J, with 19 bases between. CDR3 size: 15 residues. The CDR3 bases are TGTGCCAGCAGCGGCGGTAGCGGAGAAAACGGCGAGCAGTACTTC. The encoded protein is CASSGGSGENGEQYF.

This clone was seen once. The gene calls are TRBV19 and TRBJ2-2; 8 nucleotides line up with TRBD2. The trim removed 11 bases at V and 3 bases at J, leaving 11 bases unmatched. The germline V gene has CDR1 LNHDA and CDR2 SQIVND (reference sequence). The CDR3 consists of 15 residues. The CDR3 loop reads CAPYTGTRDTGELFF. The CDR3 DNA reads TGTGCCCCTTATACCGGGACTAGGGACACCGGGGAGCTGTTTTTT.

The rearrangement uses TRBV18 and TRBJ1-5; 10 positions match TRBD1. The CDR3 loop spans 16 amino acids. The V and J ends lost 0 bases and 3 bases, in that order; junction bases with no gene match: 2. In germline, CDR1 is KGHSH, CDR2 LQKENI. The CDR3 here is CASSPPGTGANQPQHF. DNA of the CDR3: TGTGCCAGCTCACCACCCGGGACAGGGGCCAATCAGCCCCAGCATTTT.

Note on this clone: The sample has other DNA sequences that encode this CDR3 too. V and J are TRBV2 and TRBJ2-5; D uncertain. The CDR3 length is 14 residues. The V gene's germline CDR1 is SNHLY and CDR2 FYNNEI. Trimming stripped 1 base from V and 5 bases from J, with 11 bases between. The CDR3 region is CASSEEVVRETQYF. CDR3 bases: TGTGCCAGCAGTGAAGAGGTGGTTCGGGAGACCCAGTACTTC.

V and J are TRBV4-3 and TRBJ2-7; 12 bases are a match to TRBD2. The CDR3 spans 15 residues. The V and J ends lost 3 bases and 0 bases, in that order; junction bases with no gene match: 0. Germline V gene sequence: CDR1 LGHNA, CDR2 YSLEER. In DNA, the CDR3 is TGCGCCAGCAGCCAGACTAGCGGGAGCTCCTACGAGCAGTACTTC. It translates to CASSQTSGSSYEQYF.

The rearrangement uses TRBV9 and TRBJ2-6; D may be TRBD2 (7 bases). The germline V and J ends were trimmed by 10 bases and 2 bases, with 16 bases remaining between them. CDR3 size: 15 residues. Germline CDR1 reads SGDLS; CDR2 reads YYNGEE. The CDR3 bases are TGTGCCTCGACGGCGGGGGCAGCTGGGGCCAACGTCCTGACTTTC. Protein: CASTAGAAGANVLTF.

V usage is TRBV27 and J usage is TRBJ2-3; 9 bases fit TRBD2. J was trimmed by 1 base and V by 8 bases; bases with no gene match: 4. CDR1 and CDR2 from the germline V gene are MNHEY and SMNVEV (reference sequence). CDR3 length: 14 amino acids. CDR3 region: CASWVAGGTDTQYF. CDR3 nucleotides: TGTGCCAGCTGGGTAGCGGGGGGCACAGATACGCAGTATTTT.

The rearrangement uses TRBV9 and TRBJ2-7; D is tentatively TRBD1 or TRBD2 (6 bases each). V was clipped by 4 bases and J by 6 bases, with 20 bases between them. Germline V gives CDR1 SGDLS, CDR2 YYNGEE. The CDR3 covers 15 residues. The CDR3 DNA follows: TGTGCCAGCAGCCTAGACTTGGGGGGCCGGAGCGAGCAGTACTTC. As protein: CASSLDLGGRSEQYF.

The rearrangement uses TRBV28 and TRBJ2-6, with D unclear. V lost 5 bases and J lost 1, with 9 bases in between. CDR1 and CDR2 (germline): MDHEN, SYDVKM. This CDR3 contains 15 residues. The CDR3 DNA sequence: TGTGCCAGCAGTCCTTCCCAATCTGGGGCCAACGTCCTGACTTTC. Amino acid sequence: CASSPSQSGANVLTF.

V usage is TRBV28 and J usage is TRBJ1-1; unclear D gene. Trimming cost V 8 bases and J 11 bases, with 24 bases left between them. The CDR3 covers 14 residues. CDR1 and CDR2 from the germline V gene are MDHEN and SYDVKM. Here the CDR3 DNA reads TGTGCCAGCCTGACCCCAGGCAGCCTTTTCGACGCTTTCTTT. Translation: CASLTPGSLFDAFF. The complete variable domain, with remaining parts taken from reference TRBV28 and TRBJ1-1, reads DVKVTQSSRYLVKRTGEKVFLECVQDMDHENMFWYRQDPGLGLRLIYFSYDVKMKEKGDIPEGYSVSREKKERFSLILESASTNQTSMYLCASLTPGSLFDAFFGQGTRLTVV.

The CDR3 loop is CASSFFQDSGTGELFF. CDR3 coding DNA: TGTGCCAGCTCATTTTTCCAGGACAGCGGGACCGGGGAGCTGTTTTTT. The rearrangement joins TRBV18 to TRBJ2-2; possibly TRBD1 or TRBD2 for D (6 bases each). V shed 5 bases and J shed 5 bases, with 18 bases lying between them. The CDR3 is made up of 16 amino acids. The germline V gene has CDR1 KGHSH and CDR2 LQKENI.

The chain joins TRBV15 to TRBJ2-1; the match to TRBD2 covers 12 bases. This CDR3 contains 16 residues. Unmatched junction bases numbered 3, after V lost 2 bases and J lost 4 bases. Per germline, CDR1 LNHNV and CDR2 YYDKDF (reference sequence). Written as DNA, the CDR3 is TGTGCCACCAGCAGACCCGGACTAGCGGGATACAATGAGCAGTTCTTC. Its protein product is CATSRPGLAGYNEQFF.

DNA for the CDR3: TGCAGCGTCCTCCTAGCGGATAGCTCCTACGAGCAGTACTTC. Encoded protein: CSVLLADSSYEQYF. This sequence joins TRBV29-1 and TRBJ2-7, with 7 positions matching TRBD2. Germline V lookup: CDR1 SQVTM, CDR2 ANQGSEA. The trim removed 6 bases at V and 0 bases at J, leaving 8 bases unmatched. The CDR3 runs to 14 residues.